This T cell receptor beta chain was documented in a study of cytomegalovirus exposure and HLA in healthy donors. CDR1 and CDR2 (germline): SNHLY, FYNNEI. The CDR3 totals 16 residues. Unmatched junction bases numbered 8, after V lost 5 bases and J lost 3 bases. The PCR used 60 Vbeta and 13 Jbeta primers. Clones were sequenced by immunoSEQ multiplex PCR, and TCRdb holds only the in-frame ones, with some missing. The sample contains 120,000 or so clones, roughly 15% of which appear only once. V is TRBV2 and J is TRBJ2-7; TRBD2 matches at 12 bases. The source of this sequence is a woman aged 18-29 years in good health and CMV-seronegative. Sequenced input: PBMCs. CDR3 nucleotide sequence: TGTGCCAGCAGTCCGGGACTAGCGGGTACTAGCTACGAGCAGTACTTC. It yields the protein CASSPGLAGTSYEQYF.